Given below is one TCR beta chain in context. This specimen comes from a study of blood T cell repertoires in COVID-19. Study details: The study drew acute and convalescent COVID-19 samples from the United States, Italy and Spain.

This CDR3 is built from 13 residues. With V trimmed by 5 bases and J by 5 bases, 4 bases remained unmatched. Per germline, CDR1 SEHNR and CDR2 FQNEAQ (reference sequence). Study processing details: Reference gene primer amplification in the assay estimated nucleated cell counts. Assay: immunoSEQ multiplex PCR; the TCRdb copy retains only in-frame clones and omits some. That table supplies the V and J calls and clone size; D and trimming were determined from the DNA. Here the sample spans about 78,000 clones, 90% being singletons. Sequencing was performed on peripheral blood. The chain recombines TRBV7-9 with TRBJ1-2; 8 nucleotides align to TRBD1. This TCR was sampled from an elderly woman with acute or convalescent COVID-19. In DNA, the CDR3 is TGTGCCAGCAGCCTCTGGACAGGGTATGGCTACACCTTC. It codes for CASSLWTGYGYTF.